A single sample gave rise to the 21 T cell receptor delta chains below, sequenced in a study of Vδ1+ human thymocytes. Study outcomes and limitations: Thymic TRG and TRD repertoires appeared highly polyclonal, with Gaussian CDR3 length distributions.

No antigen has been identified for these receptors. Extracted RNA was reverse transcribed into cDNA. The CDR3 regions were amplified by multiplex PCR from V-gene primers to a constant-region primer. TCRdb re-processed the multiplex PCR reads via CATT. The data hold fewer than 90,000 delta-chain clones, with around 35% observed a single time. Sequenced sample: Vdelta1+ gamma-delta thymocytes from the thymus. The subset here: FACS-sorted CD3+ TCRalphabeta- TCRVdelta1+ TCRVdelta2- thymocytes. All receptors derive from a boy less than two years old who had congenital heart surgery.

The chain joins TRDV1 to TRDJ1, with D possibly being TRDD3 (5 bases). V was pared by 7 bases and J by 8 bases, with 32 bases between. The CDR3 contains 18 residues. CDR1 and CDR2 (germline): TSWWSYY, QGS. CDR3 sequence reads: CALVLRPLDFYSGEKLIF. CDR3 coding DNA: TGTGCTCTTGTGCTACGTCCGCTAGACTTCTATTCCGGGGAAAAACTCATCTTT.

This clone turned up a few times. The rearrangement joins TRDV1 to TRDJ1, with TRDD3 as a possible D gene (7 bases). V was pared by 0 bases and J by 0 bases, with 35 bases between. Germline V gives CDR1 TSWWSYY, CDR2 QGS. This CDR3 contains 24 residues. For the CDR3, the DNA is TGTGCTCTTGGGGAACTAGCAAATAGGCTACGGAAAGGGATACATACCCGGTACACCGATAAACTCATCTTT. Translation: CALGELANRLRKGIHTRYTDKLIF.

The chain has TRDV1 and TRDJ2, with D maybe TRDD3 (10 bases). The tail of the sequence fits TRDJ1 better, so the J call may be wrong. Germline lookup yields CDR1 TSWWSYY and CDR2 QGS. The CDR3 length is 25 residues. This CDR3 is CALGEVRGPSYWSGDTLKYTDKLIF. CDR3 DNA sequence: TGTGCTCTTGGGGAAGTTAGGGGGCCTTCCTACTGGTCGGGGGATACGCTAAAATACACCGATAAACTCATCTTT.

This clone was counted a few times. The V and J genes are TRDV1 and TRDJ1; D possibly corresponds to TRDD2 (5 bases). The CDR3 consists of 16 residues. Germline CDR1 TSWWSYY, CDR2 QGS. V was shortened by 1 base and J by 7 bases, with 19 bases between the two germline ends. The CDR3 DNA is TGTGCTCTTGGGGAACCTCCCTACGGGCCTTGGGCTAAACTCATCTTT. Translation gives CALGEPPYGPWAKLIF.

V is TRDV1 and J is TRDJ1, with TRDD3 identical over 7 bases. CDR3 length: 21 residues. With 4 bases clipped from V and 0 bases from J, the junction kept 23 bases outside the gene matches. Germline lookup yields CDR1 TSWWSYY and CDR2 QGS. The CDR3 region has the DNA TGTGCTCTTGGGGGGGACTACTGGGGACCAACTCATCGAGTGTACACCGATAAACTCATCTTT. As protein: CALGGDYWGPTHRVYTDKLIF.

This clone was observed a single time. This same CDR3 is encoded by further DNA sequences in the sample. The chain recombines TRDV1 with TRDJ1; 12 nucleotides match TRDD3. CDR1 TSWWSYY and CDR2 QGS come from the germline V gene. V lost 4 bases, J lost 0 bases, and 18 bases stayed unmatched. This CDR3 is 21 amino acids long. CDR3 loop: CALGGLLRSGGYGVYTDKLIF. The CDR3 bases are TGTGCTCTTGGGGGCCTCCTACGCTCTGGGGGATACGGGGTGTACACCGATAAACTCATCTTT.

The chain links TRDV2 to TRDJ1; 7 nucleotides line up with TRDD3. Germline values: CDR1 GEAIGNYY, CDR2 EKD. The CDR3 is made up of 20 amino acids. Trimming cost V 0 bases and J 0 bases; bases outside gene matches: 18. The CDR3 here is CACDTEGLLGKPTYTDKLIF. The CDR3 nucleotides read TGTGCCTGTGACACCGAGGGCTTACTGGGGAAACCCACGTACACCGATAAACTCATCTTT.

The chain recombines TRDV1 with TRDJ1; possibly TRDD3 for D (5 bases). CDR3 size: 18 residues. CDR1 and CDR2 from the germline V gene are TSWWSYY and QGS. The V gene lost 1 base and the J gene lost 2 bases, with 20 bases spanning the gap. The CDR3 loop is CALGERTRPWVLTDKLIF. The CDR3 DNA reads TGTGCTCTTGGGGAACGTACGAGGCCCTGGGTGTTAACCGATAAACTCATCTTT.

Only a few counts were recorded for this clone. V gene TRDV1 combines with J gene TRDJ1; D may match TRDD2 or TRDD3 (6 bases each). The length of the CDR3 is 21 residues. CDR1 is TSWWSYY and CDR2 is QGS in the germline V gene. V lost 5 bases and J 6 bases, leaving 37 bases between the germline ends. The CDR3 bases are TGTGCTCTTGGGAACGGCCTTCCCCAATACTGGGAGATAGGAGGGACCTATAAACTCATCTTT. Its protein product is CALGNGLPQYWEIGGTYKLIF.

The V gene is TRDV1, the J gene TRDJ1; TRDD3 agrees at 12 bases. Trimming at V came to 5 bases and at J to 1 base, leaving 20 bases not matched to a gene. This CDR3 contains 21 residues. The germline gives CDR1 TSWWSYY, CDR2 QGS. The CDR3 sequence is CALGNSGSLLGDTRRTDKLIF. In DNA form, the CDR3 reads TGTGCTCTTGGGAACAGCGGGTCCCTACTGGGGGATACTCGACGCACCGATAAACTCATCTTT.

The chain employs TRDV1 and TRDJ1; 11 nucleotides align to TRDD3. The J segment lost 5 bases and the V segment lost 6 bases, leaving 17 bases of the junction unmatched. The germline gives CDR1 TSWWSYY, CDR2 QGS. The CDR3 runs 18 residues. The chain's CDR3 is CALGGSSPSWGIQDKLIF. CDR3 nucleotide sequence: TGTGCTCTTGGCGGAAGCTCCCCTTCCTGGGGGATACAGGATAAACTCATCTTT.

The gene calls are TRDV1 and TRDJ1; TRDD2 is a possible D gene (5 bases). The germline V and J ends were trimmed by 1 base and 0 bases, with 27 bases remaining between them. The V gene's germline CDR1 is TSWWSYY and CDR2 QGS. The CDR3 runs to 21 residues. In DNA, the CDR3 is TGTGCTCTTGGGGAACCCCACCTCCTAGCACCTGGAAGATTTTACACCGATAAACTCATCTTT. Its protein product is CALGEPHLLAPGRFYTDKLIF.

The genes are TRDV1 and TRDJ1; 10 nucleotides line up with TRDD3. The V gene's germline CDR1 is TSWWSYY and CDR2 QGS. The CDR3 extends over 18 amino acids. The J segment lost 6 bases and the V segment lost 3 bases, leaving 16 bases of the junction unmatched. The CDR3 DNA reads TGTGCTCTTGGGGAGGTTATCCTACCAACTGGGGGATCCTATAAACTCATCTTT. Its protein is CALGEVILPTGGSYKLIF.

The rearrangement uses TRDV1 and TRDJ1; 8 bases are a match to TRDD3. Germline V gene sequence: CDR1 TSWWSYY, CDR2 QGS. The CDR3 loop spans 19 amino acids. The V and J ends lost 2 bases and 1 base, in that order; junction bases with no gene match: 15. The CDR3 is CALGEGISFGIRSTDKLIF. CDR3 nucleotide sequence: TGTGCTCTTGGGGAAGGTATCTCCTTCGGGATACGCAGCACCGATAAACTCATCTTT.

This clone has just one count. The chain is built from TRDV1 and TRDJ1, with TRDD2 identical over 7 bases. With V trimmed by 2 bases and J by 0 bases, 21 bases remained unmatched. CDR3 length: 21 amino acids. The V gene's germline CDR1 is TSWWSYY and CDR2 QGS. The CDR3 spells CALGEFNLPSAHLKYTDKLIF. CDR3 bases: TGTGCTCTTGGGGAATTCAACCTTCCTTCAGCCCACCTCAAGTACACCGATAAACTCATCTTT.

V usage is TRDV2 and J usage is TRDJ2; 8 bases line up with TRDD3. The ends lost 0 bases at V and 0 bases at J; junction bases unmatched: 17. Germline-derived CDR1 and CDR2 are GEAIGNYY and EKD. The CDR3 is 21 amino acids. The CDR3 region has the DNA TGTGCCTGTGACACCGAATCCCCCTCTGTACTGGGGGCCCCTTTGACAGCACAACTCTTCTTT. This gives the protein CACDTESPSVLGAPLTAQLFF.

The chain is built from TRDV1 and TRDJ1; 7 bases agree with TRDD2. This CDR3 comprises 16 residues. V was clipped by 5 bases and J by 4 bases; unmatched bases: 13. Germline assignment: CDR1 TSWWSYY and CDR2 QGS. The CDR3 protein is CALGTFLLRPLDKLIF. CDR3 sequence (DNA): TGTGCTCTTGGGACCTTCCTTCTACGACCTCTCGATAAACTCATCTTT.

The table lists this clone with a few counts. The chain couples TRDV1 to TRDJ1, with TRDD2 matching 9 bases. Trimming took 6 bases from V and 2 from J; bases not matched to a gene: 16. Germline V gene data show CDR1 as TSWWSYY and CDR2 as QGS. The CDR3 runs to 18 residues. The CDR3 is CALGTQSAFLRYTDKLIF. In DNA, the CDR3 is TGTGCTCTTGGAACTCAGTCCGCCTTCCTACGATATACCGATAAACTCATCTTT.

This clone came up a few times. The chain couples TRDV1 to TRDJ1, with D possibly TRDD2 on 5 matching bases. The CDR3 consists of 17 residues. V was clipped by 1 base and J by 0 bases, with 15 bases between them. Germline CDR1 reads TSWWSYY; CDR2 reads QGS. CDR3 loop: CALGEPSRQCDTDKLIF. The CDR3 DNA reads as TGTGCTCTTGGGGAACCTTCCCGACAATGCGACACCGATAAACTCATCTTT.

This clone has more than one count but fewer than ten. The chain couples TRDV1 to TRDJ1; TRDD3 aligns across 10 bases. Trimming took 0 bases from V and 2 from J; bases not matched to a gene: 18. The germline V gene has CDR1 TSWWSYY and CDR2 QGS. The CDR3 runs to 21 residues. In DNA form, the CDR3 reads TGTGCTCTTGGGGAACTTGCCCCCTTCGTCCTACGACTGGGGGATACCGATAAACTCATCTTT. Protein: CALGELAPFVLRLGDTDKLIF.

For this clone: The junction shows a germline mismatch at one end, possibly a read error. J is TRDJ1 and V is TRDV1; no reliable D call. Germline values: CDR1 TSWWSYY, CDR2 QGS. The CDR3 covers 21 residues. The chain's CDR3 is CALGELAKMRYGLLYTDKLIF. The CDR3 bases are TGTGCTCTTGGGGAACTGGCTAAAATGCGGTACGGACTCCTCTACACTGATAAACTCATCTTT.